The rows below give T cell receptor beta chains drawn from one sample of a study of T-cell memory formation after mild COVID-19. MiXCR, applied by TCRdb to the 5' RACE reads, yields one record per CDR3 protein. Among 300,000 to 350,000 distinct CDR3 sequences listed, roughly a fifth were seen once. The sequenced sample was PBMCs or a T cell subset sorted from them (not recorded which). The receptors were sampled from a man aged 18 to 30 who had mild COVID-19 (a few samples of this study predate the infection). Cell type and time point are not known. CDR3s include the opening cysteine and the closing phenylalanine or tryptophan. The order of the fields is clone size, V gene, D gene, J gene, CDR3 DNA, CDR3 protein. D genes are given only for firm matches. Some rows mark clone size as missing; the rest say once, few, many or name a class of expanded clone.

size: few; V: TRBV4-1; D: NA; J: TRBJ2-7; DNA: TGCGCCAGCAGCCGAGACAGGAATACCTACGAGCAGTACTTC; CDR3: CASSRDRNTYEQYF
size: few; V: TRBV7-3; D: NA; J: TRBJ1-2; DNA: TGTGCCAGCAGCTTAGGGCCAACTAACTATGGCTACACCTTC; CDR3: CASSLGPTNYGYTF
size: few; V: TRBV13; D: NA; J: TRBJ2-3; DNA: TGTGCCAGCAGCTCCCAAGGACAGCTGGGCACAGATACGCAGTATTTT; CDR3: CASSSQGQLGTDTQYF
size: NA; V: TRBV29-1; D: NA; J: TRBJ2-2; DNA: TGCAGCGTTGCCAAACAAGAGTCCGGGGAGCTGTTTTTT; CDR3: CSVAKQESGELFF
size: few; V: TRBV5-1; D: TRBD2; J: TRBJ2-2; DNA: TGCGCCAGCAGCCGAAGCGGGGGTGACACCGGGGAGCTGTTTTTT; CDR3: CASSRSGGDTGELFF
size: few; V: TRBV5-6; D: NA; J: TRBJ2-7; DNA: TGTGCCAGCAGCCCTGGGCCAGGTTCCTTATACGAGCAGTACTTC; CDR3: CASSPGPGSLYEQYF
size: NA; V: TRBV7-3; D: NA; J: TRBJ2-2; DNA: TGTGCCAGCAGCTACGGCGGGACAAGCGCGAACACCGGGGAGCTGTTTTTT; CDR3: CASSYGGTSANTGELFF
size: NA; V: TRBV7-9; D: NA; J: TRBJ2-7; DNA: TGTGCCAGCAGCCCCCGCTCGGGCCGCTCCTACGAGCAGTACTTC; CDR3: CASSPRSGRSYEQYF
size: NA; V: TRBV20-1; D: TRBD1; J: TRBJ2-2; DNA: TGCAGTGGCCAGGGGGCCGGGAACACCGGGGAGCTGTTTTTT; CDR3: CSGQGAGNTGELFF
size: few; V: TRBV5-1; D: TRBD1; J: TRBJ2-1; DNA: TGCGCCAGCAGGCTGGGACAGTCTGATGAGCAGTTCTTC; CDR3: CASRLGQSDEQFF
size: NA; V: TRBV6-6; D: NA; J: TRBJ1-2; DNA: TGTGCCAGCAGTTACGGAATCGATGGCTACACCTTC; CDR3: CASSYGIDGYTF
size: NA; V: TRBV3-1; D: NA; J: TRBJ1-1; DNA: TGTGCCAGCAGCCAATGGAACACTGAAGCTTTCTTT; CDR3: CASSQWNTEAFF
size: NA; V: TRBV10-3; D: NA; J: TRBJ2-5; DNA: TGTGCCATCACCCTGACAGCCCCCCGACGCGAGACCCAGTACTTC; CDR3: CAITLTAPRRETQYF
size: NA; V: TRBV5-1; D: NA; J: TRBJ2-1; DNA: TGCGCCAGCAGCCTCGAACGGATTACCTACAATGAGCAGTTCTTC; CDR3: CASSLERITYNEQFF
size: few; V: TRBV5-1; D: TRBD2; J: TRBJ2-2; DNA: TGCGCCAGCAGCTTTTCTAGCGGATTAGTCACCGGGGAGCTGTTTTTT; CDR3: CASSFSSGLVTGELFF
size: once; V: TRBV2; D: NA; J: TRBJ1-5; DNA: TGTGCCAGCAGTGACCCAGAGACCTTGAATCAGCCCCAGCATTTT; CDR3: CASSDPETLNQPQHF
size: few; V: TRBV2; D: NA; J: TRBJ2-2; DNA: TGTGCCAGCAGTGATGAACAGGCTTCGAACACCGGGGAGCTGTTTTTT; CDR3: CASSDEQASNTGELFF
size: few; V: TRBV7-9; D: TRBD1; J: TRBJ2-7; DNA: TGTGCCAGCAGCTTAACAGGGGTCGACAACGAGCAGTACTTC; CDR3: CASSLTGVDNEQYF
size: few; V: TRBV6-5; D: NA; J: TRBJ2-3; DNA: TGTGCCAGCAGTTACTCCCCGAGTAGTGCTTCCACAGATACGCAGTATTTT; CDR3: CASSYSPSSASTDTQYF
size: few; V: TRBV7-2; D: NA; J: TRBJ1-2; DNA: TGTGCCAGCACCCAAACTACGGCAGGGCACTATGGCTACACCTTC; CDR3: CASTQTTAGHYGYTF
size: NA; V: TRBV7-9; D: NA; J: TRBJ1-4; DNA: TGTGCCAGCAGCTTAGTAATCGAGACAGGAGAAAAACTGTTTTTT; CDR3: CASSLVIETGEKLFF
size: NA; V: TRBV12-3/TRBV12-4; D: NA; J: TRBJ2-4; DNA: TGTGCCAGCAGTCCCGAGGGACACTTGGACCCCTCGTACTTC; CDR3: CASSPEGHLDPSYF
size: few; V: TRBV6-5; D: NA; J: TRBJ2-3; DNA: TGTGCCAGCAGTTACTCAAGGACGTATACGCAGTATTTT; CDR3: CASSYSRTYTQYF
size: NA; V: TRBV6-2/TRBV6-3; D: NA; J: TRBJ1-1; DNA: TGTGCCAGCAGTTGGGGCGCAGGGAACACTGAAGCTTTCTTT; CDR3: CASSWGAGNTEAFF
size: NA; V: TRBV4-3; D: NA; J: TRBJ2-1; DNA: TGCGCCAGCAGCCAACGGGCCGAGACGGGACCCCAAAACTTC; CDR3: CASSQRAETGPQNF
size: NA; V: TRBV7-9; D: NA; J: TRBJ2-4; DNA: TGTGCCAGCAGCCAAAGATGGTTTGCAGAAGTTGAATTTCTAGCCAAAAACATTCAGTACTTC; CDR3: CASSQRWFAEVEFLAKNIQYF
size: few; V: TRBV11-3; D: TRBD1; J: TRBJ2-3; DNA: TGTGCCAGCAGACCGCAGGGGGCAAAGAGGGTCTCGCAGTATTTT; CDR3: CASRPQGAKRVSQYF
size: few; V: TRBV4-3; D: NA; J: TRBJ2-2; DNA: TGCGCCAGCAGCCGCCCCTCGGGTGGCCCGAACACCGGGGAGCTGTTTTTT; CDR3: CASSRPSGGPNTGELFF
size: NA; V: TRBV7-9; D: NA; J: TRBJ1-2; DNA: TGTGCCAGCAGCTTAGCGCCCACGGCTAACTATGGCTACACCTTC; CDR3: CASSLAPTANYGYTF
size: many; V: TRBV18; D: NA; J: TRBJ2-5; DNA: TGTGCCAGCTCACCGGACCTCCAAGAGACCCAGTACTTC; CDR3: CASSPDLQETQYF
size: NA; V: TRBV10-3; D: NA; J: TRBJ2-2; DNA: TGTGCCATCAGTGAGTTTTCTGCGAACACCGGGGAGCTGTTTTTT; CDR3: CAISEFSANTGELFF
size: NA; V: TRBV5-5; D: NA; J: TRBJ1-4; DNA: TGTGCCAGCAGCTTGGGTACCAGTGCCACGGAAAAACTGTTTTTT; CDR3: CASSLGTSATEKLFF
size: few; V: TRBV5-1; D: NA; J: TRBJ1-1; DNA: TGCGCCAGCAGCTTGGTATCGGAAAGTGAAGCTTTCTTT; CDR3: CASSLVSESEAFF
size: few; V: TRBV5-1; D: TRBD1; J: TRBJ2-2; DNA: TGCGCCAGCAGCCACTGGACAGGGGATACCACCGGGGAGCTGTTTTTT; CDR3: CASSHWTGDTTGELFF
size: few; V: TRBV5-6; D: NA; J: TRBJ1-1; DNA: TGTGCCAGCAGCCGGGCAGGAAACACTGAAGCTTTCTTT; CDR3: CASSRAGNTEAFF
size: many; V: TRBV7-8; D: NA; J: TRBJ1-5; DNA: TGTGCCAGCAGCTTAGTGGGGGCGGACGGAAATCAGCCCCAGCATTTT; CDR3: CASSLVGADGNQPQHF
size: few; V: TRBV7-9; D: NA; J: TRBJ2-1; DNA: TGTGCCAGCTGGGGGCAGGGTGCGACAGTCAATGAGCAGTTCTTC; CDR3: CASWGQGATVNEQFF
size: NA; V: TRBV18; D: NA; J: TRBJ1-1; DNA: TGTGCCAGCTCAACGGTCCTCGGGGGGGACACTGAAGCTTTCTTT; CDR3: CASSTVLGGDTEAFF
size: few; V: TRBV29-1; D: NA; J: TRBJ2-5; DNA: TGCAGCGTTGAAGTTGGGGCCCGTGAGACCCAGTACTTC; CDR3: CSVEVGARETQYF
size: few; V: TRBV10-3; D: NA; J: TRBJ2-3; DNA: TGTGCCGCCCGGGCCCAAGATACAGATACGCAGTATTTT; CDR3: CAARAQDTDTQYF
size: NA; V: TRBV29-1; D: NA; J: TRBJ1-5; DNA: TGCAGCGTTTCAGGACAGTATAGCAATCAGCCCCAGCATTTT; CDR3: CSVSGQYSNQPQHF
size: many; V: TRBV5-1; D: NA; J: TRBJ1-1; DNA: TGCGCCAGCAGCTCGGAGTCCAGGAATGAAGCTTTCTTT; CDR3: CASSSESRNEAFF
size: few; V: TRBV7-2; D: TRBD2; J: TRBJ2-5; DNA: TGTGCCAGCAGCTTAAGTAGCGGGGGCTTACAAGAGACCCAGTACTTC; CDR3: CASSLSSGGLQETQYF
size: few; V: TRBV12-3/TRBV12-4; D: NA; J: TRBJ2-7; DNA: TGTGCCAGCAGCCGAATATCCTACGAGCAGTACTTC; CDR3: CASSRISYEQYF
size: NA; V: TRBV28; D: NA; J: TRBJ1-2; DNA: TGTGCCAGCAGTTTATGGAGAGGGGGTGGCTACACCTTC; CDR3: CASSLWRGGGYTF
size: NA; V: TRBV7-3; D: NA; J: TRBJ2-5; DNA: TGTGCCAGCAGCTTAATGGGGGGGCCTTTGGAGACCCAGTACTTC; CDR3: CASSLMGGPLETQYF
size: NA; V: TRBV7-8; D: NA; J: TRBJ2-2; DNA: TGTGCCAGCAGCAACAACTTGGGACATCCGAACACCGGGGAGCTGTTTTTT; CDR3: CASSNNLGHPNTGELFF